This TCR beta chain was retrieved from a study of CD8 T cells in Susac syndrome. V was pared by 5 bases and J by 3 bases, with 6 bases between. Germline CDR1 reads MNHEY; CDR2 reads SMNVEV (reference sequence). This CDR3 has 12 amino acids. An input of about 0.5 to 1 ug of RNA was subjected to reverse transcription using random hexamers. One entry per CDR3 protein, called by TCRdb with MiXCR from the immunoSEQ multiplex PCR reads. Here the sample spans around 270,000 distinct CDR3 sequences, around 91% being singletons. The chain is built from TRBV27 and TRBJ2-3; D call uncertain. Sequencing was carried out using CD8+ T cells from PBMCs. This clonotype was sampled from a human donor with multiple sclerosis. Written as DNA, the CDR3 is TGTGCCAGCAGTACTGCAACAGATACGCAGTATTTT. Its translation: CASSTATDTQYF.